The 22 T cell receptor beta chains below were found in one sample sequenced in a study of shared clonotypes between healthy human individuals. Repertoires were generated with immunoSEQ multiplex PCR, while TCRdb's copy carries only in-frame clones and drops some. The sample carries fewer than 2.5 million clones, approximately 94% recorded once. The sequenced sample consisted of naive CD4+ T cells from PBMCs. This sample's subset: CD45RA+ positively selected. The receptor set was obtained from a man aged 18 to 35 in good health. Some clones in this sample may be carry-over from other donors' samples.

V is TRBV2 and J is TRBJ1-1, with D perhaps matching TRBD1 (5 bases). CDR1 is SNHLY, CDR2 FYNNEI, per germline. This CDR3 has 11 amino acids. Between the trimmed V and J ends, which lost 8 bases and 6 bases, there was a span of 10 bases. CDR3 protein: CASLVGAEAFF. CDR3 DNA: TGTGCCAGCCTTGTGGGGGCTGAAGCTTTCTTT.

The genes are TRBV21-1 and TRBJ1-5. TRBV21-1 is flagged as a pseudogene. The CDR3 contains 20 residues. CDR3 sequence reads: CASLTRGGGTQIYSNQPQHF. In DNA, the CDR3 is TGTGCCAGCCTCACCCGCGGGGGGGGAACCCAGATTTATAGCAATCAGCCCCAGCATTTT.

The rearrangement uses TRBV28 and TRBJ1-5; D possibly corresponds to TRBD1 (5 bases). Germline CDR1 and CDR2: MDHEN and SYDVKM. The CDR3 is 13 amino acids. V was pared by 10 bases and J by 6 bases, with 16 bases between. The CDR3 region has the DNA TGTGCCACCCGAGAAGCGGGGCCTCAGCCCCAGCATTTT. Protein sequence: CATREAGPQPQHF.

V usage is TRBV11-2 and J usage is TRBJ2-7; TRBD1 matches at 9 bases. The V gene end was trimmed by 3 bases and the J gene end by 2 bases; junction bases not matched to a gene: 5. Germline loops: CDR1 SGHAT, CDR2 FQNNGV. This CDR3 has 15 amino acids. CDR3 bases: TGTGCCAGCAGCTTCACGGACAGGGGTACCTACGAGCAGTACTTC. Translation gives CASSFTDRGTYEQYF.

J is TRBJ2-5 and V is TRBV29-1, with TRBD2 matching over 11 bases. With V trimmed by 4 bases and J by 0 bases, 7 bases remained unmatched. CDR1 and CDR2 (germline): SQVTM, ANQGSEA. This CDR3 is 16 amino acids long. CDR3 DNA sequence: TGCAGCGTTGGCGGGACTAGCGGCTTGTACCAAGAGACCCAGTACTTC. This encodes CSVGGTSGLYQETQYF.

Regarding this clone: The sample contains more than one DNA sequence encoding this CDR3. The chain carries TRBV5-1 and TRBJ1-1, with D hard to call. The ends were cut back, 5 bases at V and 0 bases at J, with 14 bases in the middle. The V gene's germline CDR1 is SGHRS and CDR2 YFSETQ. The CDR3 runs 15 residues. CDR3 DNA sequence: TGCGCCAGCAGTCCTGTGGGAGGGATGAACACTGAAGCTTTCTTT. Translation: CASSPVGGMNTEAFF.

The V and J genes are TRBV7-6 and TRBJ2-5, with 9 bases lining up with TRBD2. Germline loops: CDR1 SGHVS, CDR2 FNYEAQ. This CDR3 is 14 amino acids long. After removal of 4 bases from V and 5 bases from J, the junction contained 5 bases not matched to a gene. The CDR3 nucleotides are TGTGCCAGCAGCTCAGCGGGAGGTTTGGAGACCCAGTACTTC. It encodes CASSSAGGLETQYF.

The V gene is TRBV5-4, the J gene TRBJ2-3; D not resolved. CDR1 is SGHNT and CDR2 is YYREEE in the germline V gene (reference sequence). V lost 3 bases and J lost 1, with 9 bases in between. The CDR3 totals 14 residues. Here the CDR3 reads CASSSQGGTDTQYF. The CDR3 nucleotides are TGTGCCAGCAGCTCCCAAGGCGGCACAGATACGCAGTATTTT.

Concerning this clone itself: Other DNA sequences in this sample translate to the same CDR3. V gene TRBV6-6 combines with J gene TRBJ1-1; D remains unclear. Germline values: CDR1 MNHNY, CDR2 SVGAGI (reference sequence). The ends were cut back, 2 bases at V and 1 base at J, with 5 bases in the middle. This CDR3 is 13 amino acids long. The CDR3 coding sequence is TGTGCCAGCAGTTACCAGGAGAACACTGAAGCTTTCTTT. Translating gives CASSYQENTEAFF.

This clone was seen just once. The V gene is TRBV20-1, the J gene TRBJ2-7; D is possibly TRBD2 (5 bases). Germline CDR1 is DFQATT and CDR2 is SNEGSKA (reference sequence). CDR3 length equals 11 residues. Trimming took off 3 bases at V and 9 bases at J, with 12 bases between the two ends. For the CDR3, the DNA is TGCAGTGCTAGCATCCGCGGAGGGCAGTACTTC. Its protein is CSASIRGGQYF.

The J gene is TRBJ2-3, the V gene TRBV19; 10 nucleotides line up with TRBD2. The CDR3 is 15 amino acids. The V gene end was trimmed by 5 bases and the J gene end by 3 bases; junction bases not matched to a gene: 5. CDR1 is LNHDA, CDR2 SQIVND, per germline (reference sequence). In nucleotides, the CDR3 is TGTGCCAGTAGTCGAGTAGCGGGAGGTACAGATACGCAGTATTTT. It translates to CASSRVAGGTDTQYF.

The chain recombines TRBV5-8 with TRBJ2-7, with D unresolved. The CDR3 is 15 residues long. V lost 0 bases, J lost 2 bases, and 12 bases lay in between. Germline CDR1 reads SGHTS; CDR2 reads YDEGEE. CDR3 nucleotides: TGTGCCAGCAGCTTGGAAACCCATCGGACCTACGAGCAGTACTTC. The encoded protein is CASSLETHRTYEQYF.

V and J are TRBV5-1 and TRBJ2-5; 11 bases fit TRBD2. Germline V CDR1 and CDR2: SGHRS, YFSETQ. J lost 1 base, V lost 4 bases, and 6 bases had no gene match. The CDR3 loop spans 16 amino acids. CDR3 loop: CASSEGGTSGQETQYF. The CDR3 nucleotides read TGCGCCAGCAGCGAGGGGGGGACTAGCGGCCAAGAGACCCAGTACTTC.

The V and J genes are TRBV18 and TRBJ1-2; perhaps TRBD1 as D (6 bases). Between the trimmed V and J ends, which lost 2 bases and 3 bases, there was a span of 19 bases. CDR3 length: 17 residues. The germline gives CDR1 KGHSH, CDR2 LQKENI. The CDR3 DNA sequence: TGTGCCAGCTCACCAAGGGCTACAGGGCGCTGGGACTATGGCTACACCTTC. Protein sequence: CASSPRATGRWDYGYTF.

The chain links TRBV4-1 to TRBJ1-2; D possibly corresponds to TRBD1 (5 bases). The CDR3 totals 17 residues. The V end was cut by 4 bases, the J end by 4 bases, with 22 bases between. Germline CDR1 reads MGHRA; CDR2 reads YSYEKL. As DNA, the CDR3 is TGCGCCAGCAGCCTACGGGACTTGAGCGATCGGGGCTATGGCTACACCTTC. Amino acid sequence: CASSLRDLSDRGYGYTF.

CDR3: CASSWGTGNTDTQYF. The CDR3, as DNA: TGTGCCAGCAGTTGGGGGACAGGGAACACAGATACGCAGTATTTT. The V gene is TRBV28, the J gene TRBJ2-3; 9 bases agree with TRBD1. There are 15 residues in the CDR3. Germline V CDR1 and CDR2: MDHEN, SYDVKM. The V gene end was trimmed by 4 bases and the J gene end by 2 bases; junction bases not matched to a gene: 4.

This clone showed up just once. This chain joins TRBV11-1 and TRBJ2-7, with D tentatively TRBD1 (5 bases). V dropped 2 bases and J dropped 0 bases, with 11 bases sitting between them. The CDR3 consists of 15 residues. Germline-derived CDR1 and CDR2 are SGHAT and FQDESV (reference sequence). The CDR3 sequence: CASSLSPQGSYEQYF. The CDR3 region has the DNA TGTGCCAGCAGCTTATCCCCGCAGGGCTCCTACGAGCAGTACTTC.

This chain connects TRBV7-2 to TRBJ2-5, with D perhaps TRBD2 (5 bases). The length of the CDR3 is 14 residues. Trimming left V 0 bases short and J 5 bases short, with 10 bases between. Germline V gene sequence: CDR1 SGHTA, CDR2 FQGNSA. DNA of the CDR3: TGTGCCAGCAGCTTAGCTCTAGCACTGGAGACCCAGTACTTC. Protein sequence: CASSLALALETQYF.

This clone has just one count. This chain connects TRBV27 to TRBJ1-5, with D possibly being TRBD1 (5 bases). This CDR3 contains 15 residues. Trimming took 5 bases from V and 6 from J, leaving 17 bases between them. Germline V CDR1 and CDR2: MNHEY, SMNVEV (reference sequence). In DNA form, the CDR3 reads TGTGCCAGCAGTAGGGCAGGGAACGTCCCTCAGCCCCAGCATTTT. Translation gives CASSRAGNVPQPQHF.

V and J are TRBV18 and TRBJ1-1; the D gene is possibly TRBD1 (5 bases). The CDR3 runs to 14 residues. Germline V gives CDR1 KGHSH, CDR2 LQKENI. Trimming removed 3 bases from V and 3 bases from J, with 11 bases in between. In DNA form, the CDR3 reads TGTGCCAGCTCACCTTGGGGCAGGGACACTGAAGCTTTCTTT. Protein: CASSPWGRDTEAFF.

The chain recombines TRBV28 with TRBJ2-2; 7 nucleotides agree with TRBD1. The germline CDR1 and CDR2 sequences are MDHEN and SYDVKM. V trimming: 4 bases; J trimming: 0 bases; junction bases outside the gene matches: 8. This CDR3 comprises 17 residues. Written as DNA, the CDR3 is TGTGCCAGCAGTTCTACAGGGGATCCCTCGAACACCGGGGAGCTGTTTTTT. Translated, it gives CASSSTGDPSNTGELFF. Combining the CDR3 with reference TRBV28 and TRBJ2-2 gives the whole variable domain DVKVTQSSRYLVKRTGEKVFLECVQDMDHENMFWYRQDPGLGLRLIYFSYDVKMKEKGDIPEGYSVSREKKERFSLILESASTNQTSMYLCASSSTGDPSNTGELFFGEGSRLTVL.

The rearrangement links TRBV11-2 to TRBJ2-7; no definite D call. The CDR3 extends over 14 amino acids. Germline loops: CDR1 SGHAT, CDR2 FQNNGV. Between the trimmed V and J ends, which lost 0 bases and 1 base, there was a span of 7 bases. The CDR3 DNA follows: TGTGCCAGCAGCTTAGAGTCGGTTTCCTACGAGCAGTACTTC. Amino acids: CASSLESVSYEQYF.